This T cell receptor beta chain was captured by sequencing in a study of metastatic and nonmetastatic thyroid tumors. Study details: The authors compared repertoires across blood and tumor or nodule tissue from malignant and benign thyroid patients.

As originally analysed: Built for papillary thyroid cancer, a distant-metastasis classifier drew on CDR3 differences across clinicopathological groups. TCRdb re-clonotyped the PCR reads through MiXCR. The V and J calls and clone size come from TCRdb's table, not from the authors' own analysis. The sample carries 43,000 or so clones, around 25% recorded once. Until they underwent thyroid surgery, no patient had received any treatment. The CDR3 is 10 amino acids. Germline loops: CDR1 SQVTM, CDR2 ANQGSEA. The V end was cut by 7 bases, the J end by 6 bases, with 8 bases between. This clone has at least ten counts. Its antigen is not identified. Overall study findings and caveats: The study reportedly found significantly higher TCR beta diversity in malignant thyroid tumors than benign nodules, in blood and tumor.

The rearrangement links TRBV29-1 to TRBJ2-3; possibly TRBD1 for D (7 bases). This TCR was sampled from a male donor with papillary thyroid cancer or a benign thyroid nodule (not recorded which). Some clones in this sample may be carry-over from other donors' samples. Specimen: blood. The CDR3 reads CSAGGDTQYF. The CDR3 DNA sequence: TGCAGCGCAGGGGGGGATACGCAGTATTTT.